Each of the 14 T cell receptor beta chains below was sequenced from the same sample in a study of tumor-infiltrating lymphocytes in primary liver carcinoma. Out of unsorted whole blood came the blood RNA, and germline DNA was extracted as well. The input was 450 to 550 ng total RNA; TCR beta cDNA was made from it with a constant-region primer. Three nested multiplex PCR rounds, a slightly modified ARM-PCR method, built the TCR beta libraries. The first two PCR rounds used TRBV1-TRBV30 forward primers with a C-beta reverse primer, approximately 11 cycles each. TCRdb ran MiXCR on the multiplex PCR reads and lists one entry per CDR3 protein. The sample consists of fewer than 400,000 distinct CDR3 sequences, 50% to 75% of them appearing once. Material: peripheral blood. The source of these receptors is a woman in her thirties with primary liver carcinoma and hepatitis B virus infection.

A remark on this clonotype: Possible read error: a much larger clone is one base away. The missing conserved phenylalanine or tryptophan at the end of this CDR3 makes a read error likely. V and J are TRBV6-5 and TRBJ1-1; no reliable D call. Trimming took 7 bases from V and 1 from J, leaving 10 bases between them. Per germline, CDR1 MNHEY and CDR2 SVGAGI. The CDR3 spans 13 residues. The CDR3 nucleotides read TGTGCCAGCAACTACGACGGGAACACTGAAGCTTTCCTT. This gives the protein CASNYDGNTEAFL.

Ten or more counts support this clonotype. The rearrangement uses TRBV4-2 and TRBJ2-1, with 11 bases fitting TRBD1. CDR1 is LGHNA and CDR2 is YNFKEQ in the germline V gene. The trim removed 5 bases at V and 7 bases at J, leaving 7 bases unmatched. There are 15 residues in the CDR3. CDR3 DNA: TGTGCCAGCAGCTTCCGGACAGGGGGCACGAATGAGCAGTTCTTC. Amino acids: CASSFRTGGTNEQFF.

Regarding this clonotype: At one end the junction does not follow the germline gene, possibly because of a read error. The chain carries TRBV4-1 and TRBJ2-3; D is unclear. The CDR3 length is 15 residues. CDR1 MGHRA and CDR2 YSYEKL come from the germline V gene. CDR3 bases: TGCGCCAGCAGCCCAAATTCGTGGGTGGTAGATGCGCAGTATTTT. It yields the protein CASSPNSWVVDAQYF.

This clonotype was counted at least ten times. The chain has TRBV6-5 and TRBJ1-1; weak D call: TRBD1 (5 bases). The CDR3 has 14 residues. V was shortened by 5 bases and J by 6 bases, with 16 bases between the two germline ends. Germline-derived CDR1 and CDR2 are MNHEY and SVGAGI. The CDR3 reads CASSPFYRTPEAFF. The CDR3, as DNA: TGTGCCAGCAGTCCATTCTACAGGACCCCTGAAGCTTTCTTT.

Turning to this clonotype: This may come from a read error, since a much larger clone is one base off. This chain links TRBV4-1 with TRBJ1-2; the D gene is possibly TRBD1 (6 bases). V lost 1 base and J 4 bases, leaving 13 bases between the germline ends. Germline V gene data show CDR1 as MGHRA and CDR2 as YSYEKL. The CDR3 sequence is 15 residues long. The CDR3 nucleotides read TGCGCCAGCAGCCAAGTAGGGGGTAATAGCTATGGCTACACCTTC. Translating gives CASSQVGGNSYGYTF.

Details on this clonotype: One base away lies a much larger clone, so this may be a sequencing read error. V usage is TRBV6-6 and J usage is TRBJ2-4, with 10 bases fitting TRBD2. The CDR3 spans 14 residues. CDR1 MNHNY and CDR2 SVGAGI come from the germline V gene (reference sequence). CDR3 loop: CGSRQGLAKNIQYF. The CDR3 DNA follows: TGTGGCAGCAGACAGGGACTAGCGAAAAACATTCAGTACTTC.

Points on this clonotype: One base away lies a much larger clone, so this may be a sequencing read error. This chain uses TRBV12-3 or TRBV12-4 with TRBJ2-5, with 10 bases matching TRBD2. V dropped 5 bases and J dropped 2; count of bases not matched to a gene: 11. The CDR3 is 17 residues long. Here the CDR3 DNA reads TGTGCCAGCAGTGCATCGGATAGCGGGAGGCCTCAAGAGACCCAGTACTTC. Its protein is CASSASDSGRPQETQYF.

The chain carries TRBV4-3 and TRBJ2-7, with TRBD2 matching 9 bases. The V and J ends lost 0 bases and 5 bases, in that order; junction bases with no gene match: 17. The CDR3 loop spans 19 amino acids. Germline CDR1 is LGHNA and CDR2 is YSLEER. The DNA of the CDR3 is TGCGCCAGCAGCCAAGATCTTGAGCGGGGTTTAGCGGGAGCCCACGAGCAGTACTTC. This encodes CASSQDLERGLAGAHEQYF.

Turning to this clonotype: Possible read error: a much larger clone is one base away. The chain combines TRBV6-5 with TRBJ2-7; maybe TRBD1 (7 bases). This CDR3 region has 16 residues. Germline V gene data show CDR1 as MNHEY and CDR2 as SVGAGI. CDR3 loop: CASSYTEGGGTYDQYF. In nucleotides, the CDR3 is TGTGCCAGCAGTTACACAGAAGGAGGGGGCACCTACGACCAGTACTTC.

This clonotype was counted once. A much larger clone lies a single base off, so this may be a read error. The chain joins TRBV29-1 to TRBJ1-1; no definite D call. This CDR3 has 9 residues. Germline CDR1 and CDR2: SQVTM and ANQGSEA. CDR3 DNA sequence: TGCAACGTTGGAGCTGAAGCTTTCTTT. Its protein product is CNVGAEAFF.

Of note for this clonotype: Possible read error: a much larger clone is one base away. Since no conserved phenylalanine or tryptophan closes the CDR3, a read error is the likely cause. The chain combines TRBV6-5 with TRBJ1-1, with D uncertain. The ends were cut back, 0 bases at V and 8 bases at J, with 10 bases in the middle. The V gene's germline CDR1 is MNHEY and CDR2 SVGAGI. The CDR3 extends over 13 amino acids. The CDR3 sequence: CASSYSRSSEAFS. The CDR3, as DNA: TGTGCCAGCAGTTACTCGCGGTCATCAGAAGCTTTCTCT.

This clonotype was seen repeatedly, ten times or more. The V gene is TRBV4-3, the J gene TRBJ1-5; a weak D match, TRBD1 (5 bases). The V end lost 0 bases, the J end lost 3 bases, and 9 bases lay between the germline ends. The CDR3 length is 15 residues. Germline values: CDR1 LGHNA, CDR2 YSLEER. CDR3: CASSQEATDNQPQHF. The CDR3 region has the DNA TGCGCCAGCAGCCAAGAGGCGACAGACAATCAGCCCCAGCATTTT.

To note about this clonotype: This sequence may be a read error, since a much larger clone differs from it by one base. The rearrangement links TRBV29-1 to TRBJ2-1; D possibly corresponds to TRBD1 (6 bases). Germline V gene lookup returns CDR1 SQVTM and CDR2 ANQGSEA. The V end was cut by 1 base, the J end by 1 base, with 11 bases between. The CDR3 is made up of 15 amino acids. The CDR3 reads CSVEGTVASYNEQFF. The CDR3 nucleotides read TGCAGCGTTGAAGGGACAGTGGCTTCCTACAATGAGCAGTTCTTC.

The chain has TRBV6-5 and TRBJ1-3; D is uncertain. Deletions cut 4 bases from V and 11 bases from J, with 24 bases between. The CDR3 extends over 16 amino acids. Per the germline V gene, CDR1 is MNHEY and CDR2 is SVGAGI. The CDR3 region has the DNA TGTGCCAGCAGTTCCGACCGAGGCCGCTCTGGAATCGCCATATATTTT. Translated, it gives CASSSDRGRSGIAIYF.